The rows below give T cell receptor beta chains drawn from one sample of a study of B cell selection in AIRE deficiency. Libraries were prepared by immunoSEQ multiplex PCR; TCRdb keeps only in-frame clonotypes and omits some of them. Among approximately 19,000 clones listed, more than 95% were seen once. The sequenced sample was conventional CD4+ T cells sorted from PBMCs. These TCRs come from a human donor with AIRE deficiency. CDR3s include the opening cysteine and the closing phenylalanine or tryptophan. The D gene is left open where the match is weak. Some rows mark clone size as missing; the rest say once, few, many or name a class of expanded clone.

>NA|TRBV7-2|TRBJ1-1|NA
CASSSFQRTEAFF
TGTGCCAGCAGCTCATTTCAGCGGACTGAAGCTTTCTTT
>TRBD1|TRBV5-1|TRBJ1-2|NA
CASSYGTAPNYGYTF
TGCGCCAGCAGCTACGGGACAGCTCCTAACTATGGCTACACCTTC
>TRBD1|TRBV7-2|TRBJ1-6|NA
CASSLDWTGIIGSPLHF
TGTGCCAGCAGCTTAGACTGGACAGGGATAATCGGGTCACCCCTCCACTTT
>TRBD2|TRBV5-1|TRBJ2-1|once
CASSPGLAGFYNEQFF
TGCGCCAGCAGCCCCGGACTAGCGGGTTTCTACAATGAGCAGTTCTTC
>NA|TRBV5-3|TRBJ2-7|once
CARAVYEQYF
TGTGCCAGAGCGGTCTACGAGCAGTACTTC
>TRBD1|TRBV6-1|TRBJ2-1|NA
CASSRDRGLSEQFF
TGTGCCAGCAGCCGGGACAGGGGGTTAAGTGAGCAGTTCTTC
>TRBD2|TRBV10-3|TRBJ2-3|once
CAISVKREGDTQYF
TGTGCCATCAGTGTTAAGAGGGAGGGAGATACGCAGTATTTT
>TRBD1|TRBV7-8|TRBJ2-1|NA
CASSDLTGSSYNEQFF
TGTGCCAGCAGCGACCTGACAGGGAGCTCCTACAATGAGCAGTTCTTC
>NA|TRBV11-2|TRBJ2-7|NA
CASSRSPGQNYEQYF
TGTGCCAGCAGCCGTTCGCCCGGACAGAATTACGAGCAGTACTTC
>NA|TRBV25-1|TRBJ1-6|NA
CASTSSNSPLHF
TGTGCCAGCACTTCGTCCAATTCACCCCTCCACTTT
>TRBD2|TRBV27|TRBJ2-2|few
CASSFWRESTGELFF
TGTGCCAGCAGTTTCTGGCGGGAGTCCACCGGGGAGCTGTTTTTT
>TRBD2|TRBV19|TRBJ2-3|once
CATRTSGYTDTQYF
TGTGCCACCAGGACTAGCGGATACACAGATACGCAGTATTTT
>TRBD2|TRBV15|TRBJ2-1|NA
CATSVTSGSYNEQFF
TGTGCCACCAGCGTTACTAGCGGCTCCTACAATGAGCAGTTCTTC
>TRBD1|TRBV18|TRBJ1-2|NA
CASSAAGGGYGYTF
TGTGCCAGCTCAGCCGCAGGGGGCGGGTATGGCTACACCTTC
>TRBD1|TRBV6-1|TRBJ1-1|NA
CASTFNRGRMAEAFF
TGTGCCAGTACGTTTAACAGGGGTCGGATGGCTGAAGCTTTCTTT
>NA|TRBV10-3|TRBJ2-7|NA
CAISEADRAYEQYF
TGTGCCATCAGTGAGGCGGACAGAGCCTACGAGCAGTACTTC
>TRBD2|TRBV9|TRBJ2-7|NA
CASSVDASGIYEQYF
TGTGCCAGCAGCGTAGATGCTAGCGGGATTTACGAGCAGTACTTC
>NA|TRBV7-2|TRBJ1-5|NA
CASSLAGGESNQPQHF
TGTGCCAGCAGCTTAGCCGGGGGCGAGAGCAATCAGCCCCAGCATTTT
>TRBD2|TRBV7-2|TRBJ2-5|NA
CASSFGLEETQYF
TGTGCCAGCAGCTTCGGACTAGAAGAGACCCAGTACTTC
>TRBD2|TRBV2|TRBJ2-7|once
CASSTTSGAYEQYF
TGTGCCAGCAGCACGACTAGCGGAGCCTACGAGCAGTACTTC
>NA|TRBV6-6|TRBJ2-3|NA
CASSYSSLIRTQYF
TGTGCCAGCAGTTACTCGAGCTTGATCCGTACGCAGTATTTT
>TRBD2|TRBV7-9|TRBJ2-1|once
CASSLLAGGPEEQFF
TGTGCCAGCAGCTTACTAGCGGGAGGGCCTGAAGAGCAGTTCTTC
>TRBD2|TRBV7-9|TRBJ2-7|NA
CASSFPSGRGYEQYF
TGTGCCAGCAGCTTTCCGAGCGGGAGGGGCTACGAGCAGTACTTC
>TRBD2|TRBV7-2|TRBJ2-7|NA
CASSLEREDEQYF
TGTGCCAGCAGCTTAGAGCGGGAGGACGAGCAGTACTTC
>NA|TRBV28|TRBJ2-6|NA
CASSFSGIGANVLTF
TGTGCCAGCAGTTTCAGTGGGATTGGGGCCAACGTCCTGACTTTC
>NA|TRBV7-2|TRBJ2-1|NA
CASSPRPDGSYNEQFF
TGTGCCAGCAGCCCGCGTCCAGACGGGTCCTACAATGAGCAGTTCTTC
>TRBD2|TRBV7-3|TRBJ2-1|NA
CASSLKAGGLYNEQFF
TGTGCCAGCAGCTTAAAAGCGGGGGGGCTGTACAATGAGCAGTTCTTC
>NA|TRBV14|TRBJ2-7|NA
CASSQVGQHKQYF
TGTGCCAGCAGCCAAGTGGGGCAGCATAAGCAGTACTTC
>NA|TRBV2|TRBJ1-1|few
CASRGDAGITEAFF
TGTGCCAGCAGGGGGGACGCGGGGATCACTGAAGCTTTCTTT
>NA|TRBV11-3|TRBJ2-1|NA
CASSSNYWREQFF
TGTGCCAGCAGCTCTAATTATTGGCGTGAGCAGTTCTTC
>TRBD2|TRBV5-4|TRBJ2-1|NA
CASSLTSGYNEQFF
TGTGCCAGCAGCCTTACTAGCGGATACAATGAGCAGTTCTTC
>TRBD1|TRBV10-3|TRBJ2-7|NA
CAISDTRTGKHEQYF
TGTGCCATCAGTGATACGAGGACAGGGAAGCACGAGCAGTACTTC
>NA|TRBV2|TRBJ1-2|NA
CATGANPMVGGYTF
TGTGCCACCGGGGCGAATCCAATGGTTGGTGGCTACACCTTC
>NA|TRBV29-1|TRBJ2-7|NA
CSVTRLGNPYEQYF
TGCAGCGTGACTCGACTAGGAAACCCCTACGAGCAGTACTTC
>NA|TRBV19|TRBJ2-4|NA
CASSELGGSIQYF
TGTGCCAGTAGTGAACTTGGGGGGAGCATTCAGTACTTC
>NA|TRBV6-1|TRBJ1-2|NA
CASSEVQEAGYTF
TGTGCCAGCAGTGAAGTCCAAGAGGCAGGCTACACCTTC
>NA|TRBV4-1|TRBJ2-7|NA
CASSQAGYSGTIHEQYF
TGCGCCAGCAGCCAAGCGGGTTATTCAGGGACCATCCACGAGCAGTACTTC
>TRBD2|TRBV5-6|TRBJ2-1|NA
CASSPVTSGNDEQFF
TGTGCCAGCAGTCCCGTGACTAGCGGGAACGATGAGCAGTTCTTC
>NA|TRBV29-1|TRBJ2-7|once
CSVDESYEQYF
TGCAGCGTTGACGAGTCCTACGAGCAGTACTTC
>NA|TRBV18|TRBJ1-1|once
CASSPRSGGVLMNTEAFF
TGTGCCAGCTCACCACGGAGTGGGGGGGTACTAATGAACACTGAAGCTTTCTTT
>NA|TRBV7-9|TRBJ2-2|NA
CASSLASQTGELFF
TGTGCCAGCAGCTTAGCTAGCCAGACCGGGGAGCTGTTTTTT
>TRBD1|TRBV25-1|TRBJ2-3|NA
CASSGTGGTDTQYF
TGTGCCAGCAGTGGGACAGGGGGCACAGATACGCAGTATTTT
>NA|TRBV19|TRBJ2-3|NA
CASSPDLGEMDTQYF
TGTGCCAGTAGTCCCGACCTGGGAGAAATGGATACGCAGTATTTT
>TRBD2|TRBV4-2|TRBJ2-7|NA
CASTREPTSGSFEQYF
TGTGCCAGCACCAGAGAACCTACTAGCGGGAGCTTCGAGCAGTACTTC
>TRBD1|TRBV7-2|TRBJ1-5|NA
CASSSGQGYQPQHF
TGTGCCAGCAGCTCGGGACAGGGGTATCAGCCCCAGCATTTT
>NA|TRBV18|TRBJ1-2|NA
CASSQVRAGYTF
TGTGCCAGCTCACAAGTGAGAGCAGGCTACACCTTC
>TRBD2|TRBV15|TRBJ2-1|NA
CATREERGLNPYNEQFF
TGTGCCACCAGAGAAGAGAGGGGACTAAATCCCTACAATGAGCAGTTCTTC
>NA|TRBV11-2|TRBJ2-2|NA
CASSLDHTGELFF
TGTGCCAGCAGCTTAGACCACACCGGGGAGCTGTTTTTT
>NA|TRBV7-2|TRBJ1-2|NA
CASSLDSSFPLNYGYTF
TGTGCCAGCAGCTTAGATTCCAGTTTTCCCCTTAACTATGGCTACACCTTC
>NA|TRBV11-2|TRBJ1-1|NA
CASSLDPVALNEAFF
TGTGCCAGCAGCTTAGATCCAGTCGCTCTTAATGAAGCTTTCTTT
>NA|TRBV25-1|TRBJ1-5|NA
CASSVGGNQPQHF
TGTGCCAGCAGTGTAGGGGGCAATCAGCCCCAGCATTTT
>NA|TRBV27|TRBJ1-5|NA
CASSLPGTGDQPQHF
TGTGCCAGCAGTTTACCCGGGACTGGCGATCAGCCCCAGCATTTT
>TRBD2|TRBV5-1|TRBJ2-2|NA
CASSSITSDTGELFF
TGCGCCAGCAGCTCTATCACTAGCGACACCGGGGAGCTGTTTTTT
>NA|TRBV2|TRBJ2-3|NA
CASSEKTSPTDTQYF
TGTGCCAGCAGTGAAAAGACTAGTCCCACAGATACGCAGTATTTT
>NA|TRBV11-3|TRBJ1-6|NA
CASSLMAKGNSPLHF
TGTGCCAGCAGCTTGATGGCTAAAGGAAATTCACCCCTCCACTTT
>NA|TRBV12-5|TRBJ1-1|NA
CASGLALGTEAFF
TGTGCTAGTGGTTTGGCCCTAGGCACTGAAGCTTTCTTT
>NA|TRBV6-5|TRBJ1-4|NA
CASSYNGEKLFF
TGTGCCAGCAGTTACAACGGTGAAAAACTGTTTTTT
>NA|TRBV9|TRBJ1-1|NA
CASSVQPAITEAFF
TGTGCCAGCAGCGTCCAGCCGGCGATCACTGAAGCTTTCTTT
>TRBD1|TRBV4-2|TRBJ1-5|once
CASSQDQGGNQPQHF
TGTGCCAGCAGCCAAGATCAGGGGGGGAATCAGCCCCAGCATTTT